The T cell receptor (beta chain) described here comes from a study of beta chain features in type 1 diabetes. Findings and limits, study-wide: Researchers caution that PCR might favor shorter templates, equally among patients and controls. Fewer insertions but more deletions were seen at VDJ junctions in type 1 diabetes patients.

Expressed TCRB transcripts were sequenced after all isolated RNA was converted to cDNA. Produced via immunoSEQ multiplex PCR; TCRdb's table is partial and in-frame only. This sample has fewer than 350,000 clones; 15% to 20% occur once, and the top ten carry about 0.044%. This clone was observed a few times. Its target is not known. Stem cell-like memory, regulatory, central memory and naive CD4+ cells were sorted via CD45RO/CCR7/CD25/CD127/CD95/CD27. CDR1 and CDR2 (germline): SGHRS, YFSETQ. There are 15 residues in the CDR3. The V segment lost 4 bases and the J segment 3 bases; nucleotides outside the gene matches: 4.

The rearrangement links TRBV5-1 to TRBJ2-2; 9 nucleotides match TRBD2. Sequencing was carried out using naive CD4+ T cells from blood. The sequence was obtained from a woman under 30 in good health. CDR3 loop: CASSLTSGYTGELFF. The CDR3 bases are TGCGCCAGCAGCCTGACTAGCGGTTACACCGGGGAGCTGTTTTTT.